These T cell receptor beta chains were read from a single sample in a study of blood T cell repertoires in COVID-19. The assay was immunoSEQ multiplex PCR, and TCRdb's table has in-frame clones only and misses some. The sample lists over 200,000 clones, 70% to 90% seen once, with about 10% in the top ten. Material: PBMCs or T cells enriched from blood (not recorded which). These receptors were obtained from a young man who had recovered from COVID-19. Both conserved end residues are part of each CDR3. The D gene is left open where the match is weak. Size is stated for part of the rows, as once, few or many counts, or as a class when the clone is expanded.

D gene | J gene | V gene | clone size | CDR3 length | CDR3 DNA | CDR3 protein
TRBD2 | TRBJ2-1 | TRBV4-3 | - | 16 | TGCGCCAGCAGCCAAGCTGGACTAGCGGGGGTCAGGGAGCAGTTCTTC | CASSQAGLAGVREQFF
TRBD1 | TRBJ2-5 | TRBV4-3 | - | 16 | TGCGCCAGCAGCGCCGGGACAGCGACCCTGGGAGAGACCCAGTACTTC | CASSAGTATLGETQYF
TRBD2 | TRBJ2-1 | TRBV7-2 | - | 19 | TGTGCCAGCAGCTTAGTAGGACTAGCGGGAGGTAGCTCCTACAATGAGCAGTTCTTC | CASSLVGLAGGSSYNEQFF
- | TRBJ1-2 | TRBV7-2 | - | 16 | TGTGCCAGCAGCTTAGTCACGGGGGGCGAGAACTATGGCTACACCTTC | CASSLVTGGENYGYTF
TRBD1 | TRBJ1-4 | TRBV10-3 | - | 15 | TGTGCCATCAGTGAGACCACAGGGGATAATGAAAAACTGTTTTTT | CAISETTGDNEKLFF
TRBD1 | TRBJ2-3 | TRBV7-3 | - | 14 | TGTGCCAGCAGCTTAAAGGGGGCCCCAGATACGCAGTATTTT | CASSLKGAPDTQYF
TRBD1 | TRBJ1-2 | TRBV30 | few | 12 | TGTGCCTGGGACAGGGCCTTTATGGGCTACACCTTC | CAWDRAFMGYTF
- | TRBJ1-6 | TRBV5-6 | - | 15 | TGTGCCAGCAGCTTGGATGGGACTGGAGTCTCACCCCTCCACTTT | CASSLDGTGVSPLHF
- | TRBJ2-1 | TRBV19 | - | 15 | TGTGCCAGTAAACGAGGCGGAAGCTCCTACAATGAGCAGTTCTTC | CASKRGGSSYNEQFF
TRBD1 | TRBJ2-7 | TRBV18 | - | 14 | TGTGCCAGCTCACCGGGTCAGGGGGTCTACGAGCAGTACTTC | CASSPGQGVYEQYF
- | TRBJ1-4 | TRBV10-3 | - | 13 | TGTGCCATCAGTGAGTCCCCCCGGGAAAAACTGTTTTTT | CAISESPREKLFF
- | TRBJ1-5 | TRBV6-2/TRBV6-3 | - | 15 | TGTGCCAGCAGTTACCGAGAGGCCCTAAATCAGCCCCAGCATTTT | CASSYREALNQPQHF
- | TRBJ1-1 | TRBV9 | - | 15 | TGTGCCAGCAGCGTAGTACAAAGTCCGAACACTGAAGCTTTCTTT | CASSVVQSPNTEAFF
- | TRBJ1-1 | TRBV6-4 | - | 13 | TGTGCCAGCGGAGCACCCCAAAACACTGAAGCTTTCTTT | CASGAPQNTEAFF
- | TRBJ2-7 | TRBV5-1 | - | 13 | TGCGCCAGCAGCTTGCCGACAGTTGGTAGGCAGTACTTC | CASSLPTVGRQYF
- | TRBJ2-2 | TRBV5-1 | - | 16 | TGCGCCAGCAGCTTGCCACAGGGTGGGAACACCGGGGAGCTGTTTTTT | CASSLPQGGNTGELFF
- | TRBJ1-2 | TRBV6-5 | - | 15 | TGTGCCAGCAGTTACTCGACGGGGGGGAGATATGGCTACACCTTC | CASSYSTGGRYGYTF
TRBD1 | TRBJ1-1 | TRBV9 | - | 13 | TGTGCCAGCAGCGAGGGGGCCAACACTGAAGCTTTCTTT | CASSEGANTEAFF
TRBD2 | TRBJ2-4 | TRBV19 | - | 13 | TGTGCCAGTTCGCCTAGCGGGAAAGCTTTTCAGTACTTC | CASSPSGKAFQYF
TRBD1 | TRBJ1-4 | TRBV3-1/TRBV3-2 | - | 17 | TGTGCCAGCAGCCAATCACCGACAGGGGTTACTAATGAAAAACTGTTTTTT | CASSQSPTGVTNEKLFF
TRBD2 | TRBJ2-7 | TRBV7-2 | - | 15 | TGTGCCAGCAGGATAGCGGGGGGGCCGGGTCGCGAGCAGTACTTC | CASRIAGGPGREQYF
TRBD2 | TRBJ2-5 | TRBV9 | - | 14 | TGTGCCAGCAGCGTAGCGGGGGGACAAGAGACCCAGTACTTC | CASSVAGGQETQYF
- | TRBJ1-6 | TRBV7-9 | few | 15 | TGTGCCAGCAGCTTATTCGGGGTTCGGAATTCACCCCTCCACTTT | CASSLFGVRNSPLHF
- | TRBJ2-1 | TRBV3-1/TRBV3-2 | - | 17 | TGTGCCAGCAGCCAAGACCGGGGGACTCTCTCCTACAATGAGCAGTTCTTC | CASSQDRGTLSYNEQFF
- | TRBJ2-3 | TRBV28 | - | 12 | TGTGCCAGCTCAACAAGCACAGATACGCAGTATTTT | CASSTSTDTQYF
TRBD1 | TRBJ1-5 | TRBV2 | - | 13 | TGTGCCAGCACAGGTCAGGGGGATCAGCCCCAGCATTTT | CASTGQGDQPQHF
TRBD1 | TRBJ1-1 | TRBV7-9 | - | 12 | TGTGCCAGCAGCCGGACAGGGTATGAAGCTTTCTTT | CASSRTGYEAFF
- | TRBJ2-2 | TRBV28 | - | 16 | TGTGCCAGCAGGCCCGGGGGTAGGCAAAACACCGGGGAGCTGTTTTTT | CASRPGGRQNTGELFF